This T cell receptor beta chain was sequenced during a study of T-cell reconstitution after alpha-beta-depleted transplantation in children. This CDR3 is 14 amino acids long. Germline CDR1 is MDHEN and CDR2 is SYDVKM. Losses at the gene ends were 7 bases for V and 4 bases for J; bases not matched to a gene: 6. Notes on the study in general: In patients about two months after transplant, alpha-beta T cells reportedly arose from several hundred expanded graft clones. It was newly produced T cells that mostly accounted for T-cell counts and diversity one year after transplant.

Unique molecular identifiers featured in how the TCRbeta library was prepared. TCRdb redid the calling of the PCR reads with MiXCR, one entry per CDR3 protein. The sample holds about 640,000 distinct CDR3 sequences; 10% to 15% are singletons and the top ten take approximately 2%. With respect to this clonotype: Its specificity is unknown.

The sequence was collected from a male patient younger than 18 who had a stem cell transplant for acute myeloid leukemia, so the T cells may come from the graft donor. The chain is built from TRBV28 and TRBJ2-2, with 7 bases that match TRBD2. The sequencing here drew on PBMCs, mostly from graft donor cells, taken 360 days after TCRalphabeta/CD19-depleted stem cell transplant. CDR3 protein: CASIRGGGTGELFF. Written as DNA, the CDR3 is TGTGCCAGCATTCGTGGCGGGGGCACCGGGGAGCTGTTTTTT.